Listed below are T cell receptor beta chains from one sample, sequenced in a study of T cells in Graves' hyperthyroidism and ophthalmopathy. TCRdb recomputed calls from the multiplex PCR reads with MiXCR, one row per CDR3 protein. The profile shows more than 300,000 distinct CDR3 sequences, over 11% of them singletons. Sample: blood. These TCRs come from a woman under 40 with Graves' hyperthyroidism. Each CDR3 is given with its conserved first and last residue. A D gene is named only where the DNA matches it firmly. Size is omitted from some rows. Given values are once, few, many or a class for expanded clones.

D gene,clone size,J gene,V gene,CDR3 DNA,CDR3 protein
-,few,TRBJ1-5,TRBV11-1,TGTGCCAGCAGCCAGTACCGGGACTCAGATCAGCCCCAGCATTTT,CASSQYRDSDQPQHF
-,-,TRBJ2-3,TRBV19,TGTGCCAGTAGTATCTCAGAAGGCCTAGGTACGCAGTATTTT,CASSISEGLGTQYF
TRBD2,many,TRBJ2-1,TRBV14,TGTGCCAGCAGCCAAGATTTTAGGGCGGGGGATGAGCAGTTCTTC,CASSQDFRAGDEQFF
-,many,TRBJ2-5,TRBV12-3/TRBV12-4,TGTGCCAGCAGTTTTATCTTTAGGGCGGAGGGAGGGACCCAGTACTTC,CASSFIFRAEGGTQYF
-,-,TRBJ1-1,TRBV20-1,TGCAGTGCCTTATCCCTACTCGGCACTGAAGCTTTCTTT,CSALSLLGTEAFF
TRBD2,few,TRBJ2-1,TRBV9,TGTGCCAGCAGCCCTACCGGGGTCAGCGGGAACGATGAGCAGTTCTTC,CASSPTGVSGNDEQFF
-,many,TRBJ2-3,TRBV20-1,TGCAGTGCTAGAGATCTTGGTGCGGAAAAGCAGTATTTT,CSARDLGAEKQYF
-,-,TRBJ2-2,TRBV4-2,TGTGCCAGCAGCCAAGTTCGGGAAACCCCCACCGGGGAGCTGTTTTTT,CASSQVRETPTGELFF
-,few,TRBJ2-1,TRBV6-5,TGTGCCAGCAGTTACACCTTGGGAGCGCTCAATGAGCAGTTCTTC,CASSYTLGALNEQFF
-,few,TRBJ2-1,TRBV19,TGTGCCAGTAGTATCGGCCCCATCGATGAGCAGTTCTTC,CASSIGPIDEQFF
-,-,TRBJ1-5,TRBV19,TGTGCCAGTAGGGGTACAGGGTCGGGCAATCAGCCCCAGCATTTT,CASRGTGSGNQPQHF
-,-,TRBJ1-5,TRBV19,TGTGCCAGTAGTATAGATAGGAGTAGCAATCAGCCCCAGCATTTT,CASSIDRSSNQPQHF
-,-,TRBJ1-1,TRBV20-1,TGCAGTGCTGAAGGCGGCGGATTGAACACTGAAGCTTTCTTT,CSAEGGGLNTEAFF
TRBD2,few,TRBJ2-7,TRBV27,TGTGCCAGCAGTATGACTAGCGGGAGGGCCTACGAGCAGTACTTC,CASSMTSGRAYEQYF
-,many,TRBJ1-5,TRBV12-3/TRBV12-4,TGTGCCAGCAGTTCCCTCGGGACCTCTCATCAGCCCCAGCATTTT,CASSSLGTSHQPQHF
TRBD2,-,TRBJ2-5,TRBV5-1,TGCGCCAGCAGCTCGCGGACTAGCTTCCAAGAGACCCAGTACTTC,CASSSRTSFQETQYF
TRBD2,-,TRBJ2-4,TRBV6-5,TGTGCCAGCAGTTACCGCATAATATCTAGCGGGAGTGTGGAAAACATTCAGTACTTC,CASSYRIISSGSVENIQYF
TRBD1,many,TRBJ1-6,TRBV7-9,TGTGCCAGCAGCCCTTCAGGGGGGGGGAATTCACCCCTCCACTTT,CASSPSGGGNSPLHF
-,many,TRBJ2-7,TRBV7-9,TGTGCCAGCAGCGCGAGTAGTTTGGGCTACGAGCAGTACTTC,CASSASSLGYEQYF
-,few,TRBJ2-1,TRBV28,TGTGCCAGCAGTCCGGAGTTCGACAATGAGCAGTTCTTC,CASSPEFDNEQFF
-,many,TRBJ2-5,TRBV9,TGTGCCAGCAGCGCAGGGACCCAAGAGACCCAGTACTTC,CASSAGTQETQYF
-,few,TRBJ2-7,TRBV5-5,TGTGCCAGCAGCTATCTTTCCGGGACGGGTTACTACGAGCAGTACTTC,CASSYLSGTGYYEQYF
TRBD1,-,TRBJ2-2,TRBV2,TGTGCCAGCAGCCCAACCGGGACAGGGGGTTTCGGGGAGCTGTTTTTT,CASSPTGTGGFGELFF
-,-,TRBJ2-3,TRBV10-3,TGTGCCATTTGTTTCGGGGGCATCACAGATACGCAGTATTTT,CAICFGGITDTQYF
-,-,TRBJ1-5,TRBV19,TGTGCCAGTGGCGCGACAGGAAATCAGCCCCAGCATTTT,CASGATGNQPQHF
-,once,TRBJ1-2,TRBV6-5,TGTGCCAGCAGTTACCGGGGGGCGACTAATGGCTACACCTTC,CASSYRGATNGYTF
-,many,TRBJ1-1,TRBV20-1,TGCAGTGCACACCTGGGGCAGGGCCACACTGAAGCTTTCTTT,CSAHLGQGHTEAFF
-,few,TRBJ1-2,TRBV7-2,TGTGCCAGCAGCCCTGGTGCTAGTGGCTACACCTTC,CASSPGASGYTF
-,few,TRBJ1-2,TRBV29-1,TGCAGCGTTGAACCGGACGGGCCGCGGAGCTATGGCTACACCTTC,CSVEPDGPRSYGYTF
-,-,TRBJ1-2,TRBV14,TGTGCCAGCAGCCAAGTTGCGGGAGCTAACTATGGCTACACCTTC,CASSQVAGANYGYTF
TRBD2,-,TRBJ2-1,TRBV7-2,TGTGCCAGCAGCTGGGACCGAACTAGCGAGGAGCAGTTCTTC,CASSWDRTSEEQFF
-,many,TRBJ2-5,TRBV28,TGTGCCAGCAGTTTATCATTGCGGGTTCAAGAGACCCAGTACTTC,CASSLSLRVQETQYF
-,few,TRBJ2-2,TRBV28,TGTGCCATCTCAGGTGGGACCGGGGAGCTGTTTTTT,CAISGGTGELFF
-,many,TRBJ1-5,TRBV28,TGTGCCAGCAGCCTCCGACCCCGGGGAAATCAGCCCCAGCATTTT,CASSLRPRGNQPQHF
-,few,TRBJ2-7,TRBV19,TGTGCCAGTAGTATAGGGGACGGCTACGAGCAGTACTTC,CASSIGDGYEQYF
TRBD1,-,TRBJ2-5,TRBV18,TGTGCCAGCTCACCATTCAAGGGGGCTGGAGAGACCCAGTACTTC,CASSPFKGAGETQYF
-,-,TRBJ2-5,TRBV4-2,TGTGCCAGCAGCCAAGCGGGAAGTGGGACCAGCGGGACCCAGTACTTC,CASSQAGSGTSGTQYF
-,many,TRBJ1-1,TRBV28,TGTGCCTCCAACTTGAACACTGAAGCTTTCTTT,CASNLNTEAFF
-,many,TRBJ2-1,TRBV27,TGTGCCAGCAGTTTCGTCGGGACCTACAATGAGCAGTTCTTC,CASSFVGTYNEQFF
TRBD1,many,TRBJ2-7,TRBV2,TGTGCCAGCGGGCGACAGGGGGCGTACGAGCAGTACTTC,CASGRQGAYEQYF
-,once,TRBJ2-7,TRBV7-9,TGTGCCAGCAGCTCCCTAGGGGCAGGCTACGAGCAGTACTTC,CASSSLGAGYEQYF
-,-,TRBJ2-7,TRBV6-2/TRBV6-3,TGTGCCAGCAACGAGGAAGGGGTGTCCTACGAGCAGTACTTC,CASNEEGVSYEQYF
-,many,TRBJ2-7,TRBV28,TGTGCCAGCAGTTCCGAGCGTCACGAGCAGTACTTC,CASSSERHEQYF
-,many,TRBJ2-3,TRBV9,TGTGCCAGCAGCGGCGGACGCACAGATACGCAGTATTTT,CASSGGRTDTQYF
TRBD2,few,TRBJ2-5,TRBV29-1,TGCAGCGTTGATCTAGCGGGACTACAAGAGACCCAGTACTTC,CSVDLAGLQETQYF
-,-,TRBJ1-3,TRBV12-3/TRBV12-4,TGTGCCAGCAGTTTAAGCGGAAAACAACATTTT,CASSLSGKQHF
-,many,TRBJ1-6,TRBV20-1,TGCAGTGCTAGAGATCCAGGGGATAATTCACCCCTCCACTTT,CSARDPGDNSPLHF
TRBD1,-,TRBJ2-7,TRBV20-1,TGCAGTGCTTATGGACAGGTCAACTCCTACGAGCAGTACTTC,CSAYGQVNSYEQYF
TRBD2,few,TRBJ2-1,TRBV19,TGTGCCAGTAGGCGCCCCGGGACTAGCGGGAGTAATACTCAGTTCTTC,CASRRPGTSGSNTQFF
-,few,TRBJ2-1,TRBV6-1,TGTGCCAGCAGCCGCCGCCGAGTGGAGTACAATGAGCAGTTCTTC,CASSRRRVEYNEQFF